The 28 T cell receptor beta chains listed next were all sequenced from one sample in a study of T cell changes during pregnancy in multiple sclerosis. Clones were read by immunoSEQ multiplex PCR, and TCRdb kept only the in-frame ones, dropping some. The table has approximately 80,000 clones, 94% seen once. The sequencing here drew on peripheral blood, taken in the third trimester of pregnancy. Receptors were obtained from a female donor with multiple sclerosis, enrolled in a pregnancy study.

The CDR3 DNA follows: TGTGCCAGCAGCTTAGTTCTGGGGGCCGTCGGGGAGCTGTTTTTT. It codes for CASSLVLGAVGELFF. The rearrangement joins TRBV7-9 to TRBJ2-2; perhaps TRBD1 as D (6 bases). Trimming removed 1 base from V and 7 bases from J, with 13 bases in between. The germline V gene encodes CDR1 SEHNR and CDR2 FQNEAQ (reference sequence). The CDR3 has 15 residues.

This rearrangement joins TRBV6-1 to TRBJ1-6; no reliable D call. V shed 3 bases and J shed 10 bases, with 4 bases lying between them. The CDR3 loop spans 11 amino acids. Per germline, CDR1 MNHNS and CDR2 SASEGT. This CDR3 reads CASSDISPLHF. The CDR3 bases are TGTGCCAGCAGTGATATATCACCCCTCCACTTT.

The rearrangement uses TRBV12-5 and TRBJ1-2; the D gene is possibly TRBD1 (5 bases). V lost 3 bases to trimming and J lost 5 bases, with 10 bases between them. Germline V gene data show CDR1 as LGHNT and CDR2 as FRNRAP. This CDR3 has 13 residues. The chain's CDR3 is CASGLWGDYGYTF. Written as DNA, the CDR3 is TGTGCTAGTGGTTTATGGGGGGATTATGGCTACACCTTC.

The genes are TRBV2 and TRBJ1-2; the D gene is possibly TRBD1 (5 bases). Trimming removed 6 bases at V and 4 bases at J, with 12 bases between. CDR3 length: 13 residues. Germline V CDR1 and CDR2: SNHLY, FYNNEI. Here the CDR3 DNA reads TGTGCCAGCAGGGGGGACGGGGGCTATGGCTACACCTTC. As protein: CASRGDGGYGYTF.

The genes are TRBV6-5 and TRBJ2-7; possibly TRBD1 for D (6 bases). Germline V lookup: CDR1 MNHEY, CDR2 SVGAGI. V lost 5 bases and J lost 4, with 15 bases in between. CDR3 length equals 14 residues. Here the CDR3 DNA reads TGTGCCAGCAGTGATTCCACAGGGAGTTACGAGCAGTACTTC. It encodes CASSDSTGSYEQYF.

This clone was found a few times. The chain employs TRBV7-2 and TRBJ1-6; no clear D gene. The V end was cut by 3 bases, the J end by 8 bases, with 8 bases between. Germline loops: CDR1 SGHTA, CDR2 FQGNSA. The CDR3 is 13 amino acids. The CDR3 loop is CASSLYRDSPLHF. CDR3 DNA: TGTGCCAGCAGCTTGTACAGAGATTCACCCCTCCACTTT.

The gene calls are TRBV18 and TRBJ1-6; 7 nucleotides agree with TRBD1. Looked up from germline, CDR1 is KGHSH and CDR2 is LQKENI. J lost 2 bases, V lost 3 bases, and 16 bases had no gene match. This CDR3 contains 20 residues. CDR3: CASSPLTRTGSRPYNSPLHF. The DNA for the CDR3 is TGTGCCAGCTCACCTCTCACCCGGACAGGCTCCAGGCCCTATAATTCACCCCTCCACTTT.

CDR3 sequence reads: CASSPPVAGELFF. The CDR3 nucleotides are TGTGCCAGCTCCCCCCCGGTGGCCGGGGAGCTGTTTTTT. The chain has TRBV18 and TRBJ2-2; no clear D. The V gene lost 6 bases and the J gene lost 6 bases, with 11 bases spanning the gap. Germline assignment: CDR1 KGHSH and CDR2 LQKENI. This CDR3 region has 13 residues.

This chain connects TRBV6-1 to TRBJ1-2; 7 positions match TRBD1. Trimming at V came to 0 bases and at J to 4 bases, leaving 11 bases not matched to a gene. Germline-derived CDR1 and CDR2 are MNHNS and SASEGT. The length of the CDR3 is 17 residues. Here the CDR3 DNA reads TGTGCCAGCAGTGAAGCTGTGGGAACAGGGGACTTCTATGGCTACACCTTC. This codes for CASSEAVGTGDFYGYTF.

V and J are TRBV10-3 and TRBJ1-1; the D is unclear. Germline CDR1 is ENHRY and CDR2 is SYGVKD. The CDR3 has 13 amino acids. Trimming shortened V by 3 bases and J by 11 bases, and 16 bases separated the two germline ends. CDR3 in amino acids: CAISETSPPWAFF. The CDR3 bases are TGTGCCATCAGTGAAACGAGTCCCCCCTGGGCTTTCTTT.

This clone was observed a single time. J is TRBJ1-2 and V is TRBV10-3; the match to TRBD1 covers 9 bases. Germline V gene sequence: CDR1 ENHRY, CDR2 SYGVKD. Losses at the gene ends were 0 bases for V and 5 bases for J; bases not matched to a gene: 7. The length of the CDR3 is 16 residues. For the CDR3, the DNA is TGTGCCATCAGTGAGTCAATGCTGGACAGGGGATATGGCTACACCTTC. Translation gives CAISESMLDRGYGYTF.

This clone appeared once. The rearrangement links TRBV6-5 to TRBJ1-4; D remains unclear. The V end lost 5 bases, the J end lost 8 bases, and 12 bases lay between the germline ends. Germline values: CDR1 MNHEY, CDR2 SVGAGI. The CDR3 covers 13 residues. Written as DNA, the CDR3 is TGTGCCAGCAGTCCCGGCGGGAGAGAAAAACTGTTTTTT. Its protein is CASSPGGREKLFF.

This clone has a single count. The chain carries TRBV2 and TRBJ2-6, with 8 bases that match TRBD1. Germline CDR1 is SNHLY and CDR2 is FYNNEI. The trim removed 10 bases at V and 3 bases at J, leaving 14 bases unmatched. The CDR3 contains 17 residues. The CDR3 bases are TGTGCCATCGCCCCAGGCAGGGGGCGGCGTGGGGCCAACGTCCTGACTTTC. Translated: CAIAPGRGRRGANVLTF. Supplemented by reference TRBV2 and TRBJ2-6, the full variable domain reads EPEVTQTPSHQVTQMGQEVILRCVPISNHLYFYWYRQILGQKVEFLVSFYNNEISEKSEIFDDQFSVERPDGSNFTLKIRSTKLEDSAMYFCAIAPGRGRRGANVLTFGAGSRLTVL.

The rearrangement joins TRBV5-8 to TRBJ1-2, with D perhaps TRBD1 (5 bases). Trimming removed 2 bases from V and 4 bases from J, with 21 bases in between. Germline loops: CDR1 SGHTS, CDR2 YDEGEE. This CDR3 spans 17 amino acids. CDR3 bases: TGTGCCAGCAGCTTCCGTCCCCCCCGGGGGGTTGGCTATGGCTACACCTTC. This translates into CASSFRPPRGVGYGYTF.

This clone has only one observation. V is TRBV6-1 and J is TRBJ1-5, with 7 positions matching TRBD1. Germline-derived CDR1 and CDR2 are MNHNS and SASEGT. The CDR3 spans 13 residues. The J segment lost 4 bases and the V segment lost 3 bases, leaving 0 bases of the junction unmatched. The CDR3 loop reads CASSEDRNQPQHF. In nucleotides, the CDR3 is TGTGCCAGCAGTGAGGACAGGAATCAGCCCCAGCATTTT.

This chain links TRBV27 with TRBJ2-2; 8 bases match TRBD1. CDR3 length equals 15 residues. The V and J ends lost 5 bases and 6 bases, in that order; junction bases with no gene match: 8. Germline V gene lookup returns CDR1 MNHEY and CDR2 SMNVEV (reference sequence). The chain's CDR3 is CASSLDRDLPGELFF. As DNA, the CDR3 is TGTGCCAGCAGTCTGGACAGGGATCTACCCGGGGAGCTGTTTTTT.

J is TRBJ2-3 and V is TRBV7-9; 7 nucleotides line up with TRBD1. The CDR3 runs to 13 residues. The trim removed 3 bases at V and 4 bases at J, leaving 1 base unmatched. Germline-derived CDR1 and CDR2 are SEHNR and FQNEAQ (reference sequence). CDR3 DNA sequence: TGTGCCAGCAGCTTCCAGGGGGCAGATACGCAGTATTTT. Its translation: CASSFQGADTQYF.

This sequence joins TRBV11-2 and TRBJ2-7, with TRBD2 identical over 10 bases. In germline, CDR1 is SGHAT, CDR2 FQNNGV. Trimming at V came to 1 base and at J to 6 bases, leaving 6 bases not matched to a gene. CDR3 length equals 15 residues. This CDR3 is CASSLVSGGVREQYF. The CDR3 DNA sequence: TGTGCCAGCAGCTTAGTAAGCGGGGGGGTGCGCGAGCAGTACTTC.

The genes are TRBV9 and TRBJ2-5, with D unresolved. V was trimmed by 0 bases and J by 2 bases, leaving 11 bases between them. CDR3 size: 15 residues. Germline V gene lookup returns CDR1 SGDLS and CDR2 YYNGEE. The CDR3 here is CASSVEWQSQETQYF. Here the CDR3 DNA reads TGTGCCAGCAGCGTAGAGTGGCAGTCGCAAGAGACCCAGTACTTC.

The chain combines TRBV11-2 with TRBJ1-3; 10 bases fit TRBD1. The CDR3 has 16 amino acids. Germline V gene data show CDR1 as SGHAT and CDR2 as FQNNGV. Trimming cost V 5 bases and J 5 bases; bases outside gene matches: 9. CDR3 in DNA: TGTGCCAGCAGCCCTAAGACAGGGGGCGTTCGAAACACCATATATTTT. This translates into CASSPKTGGVRNTIYF.

This clone was counted once. The chain uses TRBV7-6 and TRBJ2-6, with D perhaps TRBD1 (6 bases). The germline V gene encodes CDR1 SGHVS and CDR2 FNYEAQ. There are 16 residues in the CDR3. Deletions cut 5 bases from V and 1 base from J, with 12 bases between. This CDR3 reads CASSKQGLSGANVLTF. CDR3 nucleotides: TGTGCCAGCAGCAAACAGGGCCTATCTGGGGCCAACGTCCTGACTTTC.

The chain couples TRBV9 to TRBJ1-1; TRBD1 matches 7 bases. Looked up from germline, CDR1 is SGDLS and CDR2 is YYNGEE. V shed 3 bases, J shed 0 bases, and the junction held 11 bases outside the gene matches. The CDR3 extends over 17 amino acids. CDR3 DNA: TGTGCCAGCAGCGGAGGGGGCAGCTTTACTATGAACACTGAAGCTTTCTTT. Translation: CASSGGGSFTMNTEAFF.

The chain links TRBV5-1 to TRBJ1-1, with a weak D call TRBD1 (5 bases). CDR1 and CDR2 from the germline V gene are SGHRS and YFSETQ. This CDR3 comprises 17 residues. V was pared by 3 bases and J by 0 bases, with 18 bases between. The CDR3 DNA follows: TGCGCCAGCAGCTCGGACATCGCAGACTTCATGAACACTGAAGCTTTCTTT. It yields the protein CASSSDIADFMNTEAFF.

In this sample, this clone turned up a few times. The chain combines TRBV19 with TRBJ1-2; unclear D gene. Germline loops: CDR1 LNHDA, CDR2 SQIVND (reference sequence). This CDR3 spans 14 amino acids. The V and J ends lost 4 bases and 4 bases respectively, with 13 bases between them. The CDR3 DNA sequence: TGTGCCAGTAGTAGGGCAGCCCCCAGCTATGGCTACACCTTC. This translates into CASSRAAPSYGYTF.

Only one count was recorded for this clone. The rearrangement uses TRBV5-1 and TRBJ2-3; the match to TRBD1 covers 10 bases. The CDR3 has 15 residues. Germline V gene lookup returns CDR1 SGHRS and CDR2 YFSETQ. V dropped 6 bases and J dropped 6; count of bases not matched to a gene: 10. The CDR3 sequence is CASTPTGGVSDTQYF. CDR3 sequence (DNA): TGCGCCAGCACCCCGACAGGGGGCGTATCGGATACGCAGTATTTT.

V is TRBV5-1 and J is TRBJ1-2, with D tentatively TRBD1 (5 bases). Germline V gene lookup returns CDR1 SGHRS and CDR2 YFSETQ. V shed 3 bases and J shed 4 bases, with 13 bases lying between them. The CDR3 length is 14 residues. The CDR3 region is CASSSTLGGYGYTF. The DNA for the CDR3 is TGCGCCAGCAGCTCCACGCTGGGGGGCTATGGCTACACCTTC.

The genes are TRBV27 and TRBJ2-3; tentatively, D is TRBD2 (6 bases). This CDR3 spans 16 amino acids. V was clipped by 4 bases and J by 2 bases, with 16 bases between them. Germline CDR1 is MNHEY and CDR2 is SMNVEV (reference sequence). The chain's CDR3 is CASSSVAGTPTDTQYF. The CDR3 nucleotides are TGTGCCAGCAGTTCCGTCGCGGGGACCCCCACAGATACGCAGTATTTT.

This clone was detected a few times. The V and J genes are TRBV5-1 and TRBJ2-1, with TRBD2 matching 11 bases. Looked up from germline, CDR1 is SGHRS and CDR2 is YFSETQ. Trimming removed 4 bases from V and 3 bases from J; junction bases left unmatched: 6. This CDR3 region has 16 residues. The CDR3 DNA follows: TGCGCCAGCAGCCGTAGCGGGGGGGCCATCTACAATGAGCAGTTCTTC. Translating it yields CASSRSGGAIYNEQFF.